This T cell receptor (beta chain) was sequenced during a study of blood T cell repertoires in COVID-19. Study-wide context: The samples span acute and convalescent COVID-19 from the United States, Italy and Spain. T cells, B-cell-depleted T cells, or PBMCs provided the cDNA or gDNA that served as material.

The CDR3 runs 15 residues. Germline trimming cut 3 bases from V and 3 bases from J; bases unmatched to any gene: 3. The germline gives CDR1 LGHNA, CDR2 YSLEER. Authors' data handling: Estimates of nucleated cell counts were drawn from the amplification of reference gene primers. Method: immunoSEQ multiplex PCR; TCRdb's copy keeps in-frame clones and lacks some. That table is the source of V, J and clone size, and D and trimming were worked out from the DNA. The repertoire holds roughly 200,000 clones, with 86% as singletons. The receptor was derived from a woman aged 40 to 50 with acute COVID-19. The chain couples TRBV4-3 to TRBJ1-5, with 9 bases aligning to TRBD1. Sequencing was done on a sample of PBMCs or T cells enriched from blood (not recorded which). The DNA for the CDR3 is TGCGCCAGCAGCCAGGGGACAGGGTCCAATCAGCCCCAGCATTTT. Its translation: CASSQGTGSNQPQHF.